The entry below gives a single T cell receptor (beta chain) sequence along with its context. This clone was seen a handful of times. The antigen it recognizes is unknown. No much larger clone is present one base from it, and per-base qualities are unavailable. The intended sense of this specimen's time point label: 20 to 30 weeks on oral tofacitinib. The sample's treatment or condition label, decoded: oral pan-JAK inhibitor, 5-10 mg twice daily. Lesional scalp punch biopsies and peripheral blood were collected from alopecia areata patients. PBMCs were isolated by density centrifugation and stained for CD3, CD4 and CD8, and CD4+ and CD8+ T cells were sorted on a FACSAria. V is pared back by 4 bases and J by 5 bases, with 15 bases lying between the germline termini. Inclusive of the bounding cysteine and phenylalanine, the CDR3 is 14 residues long. The retained sequence is limited to the CDR3, 42 bases, with the frame set at the first base. Sequences SGHRS (CDR1) and YFSETQ (CDR2) are obtained from the germline V gene.

Library construction relied on the immunoSEQ multiplex PCR assay. For TCR sequencing, RNA was extracted from every sample and reverse transcribed into cDNA to serve as template. SuperScript III was used to make first-strand cDNA, primed with a 2:1 mix of oligo-dT and random hexamers. Amplification bias was assessed with a synthetic immune receptor repertoire, and residual bias was removed computationally. The published analysis was carried out like this. Raw reads were preprocessed to remove errors, and CDR3 was defined by IMGT conventions from the conserved cysteine to phenylalanine. Clonality was calculated as 1 minus Shannon entropy normalized by log2 of the number of productive unique TCRs. Whether each scalp clone was CD4 or CD8 was inferred by checking scalp TCRbeta sequences against the CD4 and CD8 repertoires from sorted blood. The clones in this table, taken by TCRdb from immuneACCESS, are in-frame only. Not every clone is retained; where verified, under half of the shortfall comes from an unresolved V gene, and the cause of the rest is unknown. V and J calls and clone size are those listed in that table; D and trimming were worked out from the DNA. The sample includes about 190,000 clones, with 60% observed a single time. 0.85% to 1.3% of the sample belongs to the ten largest clones.

The source of the sample is a study of CD8+ T cells in alopecia areata (dated by TCRdb to the late 2010s). With respect to the entire study: The treated patients, all with moderate-to-severe alopecia areata, were enrolled in an open-label pilot trial of oral tofacitinib given at 5 to 10 mg twice daily. To study T cell clonal expansion in alopecia areata, the researchers applied high-throughput TCRbeta sequencing to both the C3H/HeJ mouse model and human patients. Clonality in the scalp was compared among normal scalp (n=4), patchy alopecia areata scalp (n=8), and alopecia totalis/universalis scalp (n=8). immunoSEQ multiplex PCR using 35 Vbeta forward primers and 13 Jbeta reverse primers was used to amplify TCRbeta CDR3 regions. Tofacitinib was administered for 6 to 18 months, and 6 months of follow-up off drug were then conducted to assess delayed response and recurrence. On the human side, TCRbeta sequencing was run on scalp tissue and on sorted CD4+ and CD8+ peripheral blood T cells from healthy controls and from alopecia areata patients with either patchy or totalis/universalis disease. For the treated patients, the SALT score, which quantifies what percentage of scalp surface area is affected, served as the measure of disease severity. RNA came from the PAXgene miRNA kit for fixed scalp, the miRNeasy kit for PBMCs, and the RNeasy kit for mouse skin. Patients on tofacitinib were biopsied at baseline and after 4 and 24 weeks of treatment, and several of the patients also had a later scalp biopsy. Study-wide conclusions, independent of this receptor: Because the treated cohort was small and included a single nonresponder, larger studies are needed to assess links between baseline CD8+ expansion and response. Compared with mice, TCR sequences shared between patients were less clear, possibly partly because of HLA diversity across the patient population. Unlike mouse skin, which is dominated by gammadelta T cells, normal human skin has resident alphabeta T cells that are also sequenced, and this complicates analysis of the scalp TCR repertoire. Tofacitinib significantly decreased scalp clonality and the number of expanded CD8+ clones among the top 100 scalp clones. During tofacitinib treatment, many expanded lesional clones stuck around in both scalp and blood, and this persistence may partly explain why relapse happens after treatment is stopped. Higher clonality and more expanded CD8+ clones were observed in lesional scalp than in normal scalp, particularly in alopecia totalis/universalis, a finding suggestive of antigenic drive.

The chain couples TRBV5-1 to TRBJ2-5; perhaps TRBD1 is the D gene, with 6 bases matching. Sequences were derived from CD4+ T cells sorted from blood, sampled at week 24, from a patient treated with tofacitinib. The clonotype was recovered from a human donor with alopecia areata. The CDR3 region: CASSTETGRETQYF. The DNA is TGCGCCAGCAGCACGGAGACAGGTCGCGAGACCCAGTACTTC.